This section outlines one T cell receptor (beta chain) sequence together with its context. This specimen comes from a study of cytomegalovirus exposure and HLA in healthy donors. PCR primers comprised 60 Vbeta and 13 Jbeta primers. This table comes from immunoSEQ multiplex PCR, and its TCRdb copy is limited to in-frame clones, with some not included. The sample lists approximately 180,000 clones, over 70% seen once, with 3.7% in the top ten. V shed 7 bases and J shed 0 bases, with 10 bases lying between them. Germline CDR1 is GTSNPN and CDR2 is SVGIG (reference sequence). The CDR3 sequence is 12 residues long.

The source material was PBMCs. V is TRBV30 and J is TRBJ2-7; D ambiguous. The receptor comes from a woman aged 55-69 years in good health and CMV-seropositive. CDR3 sequence: CAFRNNSYEQYF. As DNA, the CDR3 is TGTGCCTTCAGAAATAACTCCTACGAGCAGTACTTC.